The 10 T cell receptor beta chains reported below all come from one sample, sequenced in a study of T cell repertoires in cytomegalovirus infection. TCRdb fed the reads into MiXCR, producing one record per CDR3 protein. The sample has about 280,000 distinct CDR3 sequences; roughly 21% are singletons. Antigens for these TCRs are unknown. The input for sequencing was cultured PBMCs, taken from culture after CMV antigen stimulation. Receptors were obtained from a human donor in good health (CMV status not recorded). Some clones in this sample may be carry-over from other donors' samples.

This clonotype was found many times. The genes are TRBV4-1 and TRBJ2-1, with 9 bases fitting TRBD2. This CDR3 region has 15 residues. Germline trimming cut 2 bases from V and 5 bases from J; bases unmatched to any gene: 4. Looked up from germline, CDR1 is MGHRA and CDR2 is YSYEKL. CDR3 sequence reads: CASSQIAGVNNEQFF. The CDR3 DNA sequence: TGCGCCAGCAGCCAAATAGCGGGAGTAAACAATGAGCAGTTCTTC.

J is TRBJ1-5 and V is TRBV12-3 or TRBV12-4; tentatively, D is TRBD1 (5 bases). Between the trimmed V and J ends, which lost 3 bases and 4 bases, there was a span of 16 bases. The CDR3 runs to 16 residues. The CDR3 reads CASSLGGRGTNQPQHF. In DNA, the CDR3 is TGTGCCAGCAGTTTGGGGGGACGGGGAACTAATCAGCCCCAGCATTTT.

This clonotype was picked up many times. The CDR3 region is CASSLRSDTGELFF. CDR3 in DNA: TGTGCCAGCAGTTTAAGGTCGGACACCGGGGAGCTGTTTTTT. The V and J genes are TRBV12-3 or TRBV12-4 and TRBJ2-2; D gene unclear. Trimming stripped 2 bases from V and 3 bases from J, with 7 bases between. There are 14 residues in the CDR3.

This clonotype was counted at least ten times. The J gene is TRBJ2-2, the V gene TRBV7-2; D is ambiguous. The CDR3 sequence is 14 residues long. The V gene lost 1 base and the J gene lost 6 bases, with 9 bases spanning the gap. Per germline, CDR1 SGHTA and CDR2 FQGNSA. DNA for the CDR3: TGTGCCAGCAGCTTAGGTCAATTAGCCGGGGAGCTGTTTTTT. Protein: CASSLGQLAGELFF.

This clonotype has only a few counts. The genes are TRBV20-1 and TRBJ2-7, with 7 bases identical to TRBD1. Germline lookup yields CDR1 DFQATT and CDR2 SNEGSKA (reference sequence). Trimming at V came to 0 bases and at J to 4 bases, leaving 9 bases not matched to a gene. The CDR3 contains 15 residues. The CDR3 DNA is TGCAGTGCTAGAGAGCCAGGGGGAAGGGGTTACGAGCAGTACTTC. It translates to CSAREPGGRGYEQYF.

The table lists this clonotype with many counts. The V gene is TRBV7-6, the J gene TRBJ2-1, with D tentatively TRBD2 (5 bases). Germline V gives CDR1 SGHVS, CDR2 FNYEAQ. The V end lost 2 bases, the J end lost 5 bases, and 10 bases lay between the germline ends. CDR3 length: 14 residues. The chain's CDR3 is CASSLIRENNEQFF. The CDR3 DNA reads TGTGCCAGCAGCTTAATACGGGAAAACAATGAGCAGTTCTTC.

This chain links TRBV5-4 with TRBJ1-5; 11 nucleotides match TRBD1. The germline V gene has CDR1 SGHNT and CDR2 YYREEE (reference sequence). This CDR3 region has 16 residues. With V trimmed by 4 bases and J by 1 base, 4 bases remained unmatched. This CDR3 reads CASSEGQGGSNQPQHF. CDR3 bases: TGTGCCAGCAGCGAGGGACAGGGGGGAAGCAATCAGCCCCAGCATTTT.

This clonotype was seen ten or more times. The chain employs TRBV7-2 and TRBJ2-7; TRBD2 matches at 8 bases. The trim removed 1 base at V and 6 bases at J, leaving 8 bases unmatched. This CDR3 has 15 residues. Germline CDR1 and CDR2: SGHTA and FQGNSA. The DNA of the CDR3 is TGTGCCAGCAGCTTAGTCCGGGAGGGCCCACCCGAGCAGTACTTC. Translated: CASSLVREGPPEQYF.

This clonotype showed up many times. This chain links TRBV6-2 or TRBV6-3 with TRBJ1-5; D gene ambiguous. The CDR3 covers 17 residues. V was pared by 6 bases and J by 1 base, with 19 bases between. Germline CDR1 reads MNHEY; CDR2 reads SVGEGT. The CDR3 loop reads CASSEPSSLLSNQPQHF. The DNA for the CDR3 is TGTGCCAGCAGCGAACCCTCCTCCCTCTTGAGCAATCAGCCCCAGCATTTT.

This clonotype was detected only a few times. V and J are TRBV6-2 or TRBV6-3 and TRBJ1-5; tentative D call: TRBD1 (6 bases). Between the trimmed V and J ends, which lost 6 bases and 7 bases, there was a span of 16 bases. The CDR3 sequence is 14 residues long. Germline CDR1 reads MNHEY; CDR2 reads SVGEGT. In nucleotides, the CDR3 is TGTGCCAGCAGGCGCGAAACAGGGCTCCAGCCCCAGCATTTT. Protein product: CASRRETGLQPQHF.